This T cell receptor beta chain was sequenced for a study of T cell responses to AZD1222 COVID-19 vaccine. CDR3 length equals 13 residues. CDR1 is LNHDA, CDR2 SQIVND, per germline (reference sequence). The V gene lost 3 bases and the J gene lost 7 bases, with 12 bases spanning the gap. Data came from immunoSEQ multiplex PCR; TCRdb stores just in-frame clones and leaves some out. The sample carries fewer than 100,000 clones, roughly 90% recorded once. Second-dose intervals of approximately 4 or approximately 12 weeks were pooled. Source: peripheral blood, taken 28 days after the second AZD1222 dose. This receptor was obtained from an adult who received the AZD1222 COVID-19 vaccine. The J gene is TRBJ1-2, the V gene TRBV19; no reliable D call. The CDR3 DNA reads as TGTGCCAGTAGTATCGAGGAATATATTGGCTACACCTTC. It codes for CASSIEEYIGYTF.